The source of this T cell receptor beta chain is a study of blood T cell repertoires in COVID-19. About the study: The samples span acute and convalescent COVID-19 from the United States, Italy and Spain. The analysed material was cDNA or gDNA that came from T cells, B-cell-depleted T cells, or PBMCs.

Original processing notes: Reference gene primer amplification yielded estimated nucleated cell counts. The method was immunoSEQ multiplex PCR; TCRdb's version includes in-frame clones alone and lacks a portion of them. That table supplies the V and J calls and clone size; D and trimming were determined from the DNA. Of around 40,000 clones in the sample, roughly nine tenths were seen once. This TCR was recovered from a woman aged 25-40 years in a cohort sampled during active COVID-19. Sequencing used peripheral blood.

The CDR3 here is CASSLGTPGLIYNEQFF. The CDR3 nucleotides are TGTGCCAGCAGCTTGGGTACACCGGGACTAATCTACAATGAGCAGTTCTTC. V is TRBV7-9 and J is TRBJ2-1; 7 bases match TRBD2. V trimming: 3 bases; J trimming: 3 bases; junction bases outside the gene matches: 11. Germline V gene data show CDR1 as SEHNR and CDR2 as FQNEAQ (reference sequence). The CDR3 runs 17 residues.